This note documents a single T cell receptor (beta chain) sequence. As yet, its antigen is unknown. The data belong to a study of cytomegalovirus exposure and HLA in healthy donors. Points from the study as a whole: The authors later found TCR association rates varying by HLA locus, with DRB1 most and HLA-C fewest. There were 150 to 200 TCR beta chains listed as cytomegalovirus-associated.

PCR amplification relied on 60 Vbeta primers (plus 13 Jbeta primers). Measured with immunoSEQ multiplex PCR; TCRdb has only the in-frame clones, and not every one. The sample yields under 200,000 clones, of which the top ten take up under 6.5%. The sample taken for sequencing was PBMCs. This clonotype originated in a man younger than 45 in good health and CMV-seronegative.

The CDR3 spells CASSATSDRVPETQYF. The CDR3 region has the DNA TGTGCCAGCAGCGCAACGTCGGACAGGGTGCCAGAGACCCAGTACTTC. V gene TRBV7-7 combines with J gene TRBJ2-5; 8 bases are a match to TRBD1. V shed 5 bases, J shed 4 bases, and the junction held 12 bases outside the gene matches. This CDR3 is built from 16 residues. Looked up from germline, CDR1 is SSHAT and CDR2 is FNYEAQ (reference sequence).